The clone carrying this T cell receptor (beta chain) was observed at least ten times. This CDR3 is 16 amino acids long. The germline V gene has CDR1 SGHTA and CDR2 FQGTGA. V lost 2 bases to trimming and J lost 4 bases; unmatched junction nucleotides: 5. These data are taken from a study of T-cell reconstitution after alpha-beta-depleted transplantation in children. A TCRbeta library incorporating unique molecular identifiers was prepared. TCRdb redid the calling of the PCR reads with MiXCR, one entry per CDR3 protein. The data hold hundreds of thousands of distinct CDR3 sequences, with around 20% observed a single time.

The starting material was PBMCs from the stem cell graft donor, obtained from the stem cell graft. This chain uses TRBV7-3 with TRBJ2-1; 10 bases agree with TRBD2. The receptor comes from a human donor who donated a stem cell graft to a child with acute lymphoblastic leukemia. The CDR3 loop reads CASSLSLAGLYNEQFF. As DNA, the CDR3 is TGTGCCAGCAGCTTATCACTAGCGGGATTATACAATGAGCAGTTCTTC.